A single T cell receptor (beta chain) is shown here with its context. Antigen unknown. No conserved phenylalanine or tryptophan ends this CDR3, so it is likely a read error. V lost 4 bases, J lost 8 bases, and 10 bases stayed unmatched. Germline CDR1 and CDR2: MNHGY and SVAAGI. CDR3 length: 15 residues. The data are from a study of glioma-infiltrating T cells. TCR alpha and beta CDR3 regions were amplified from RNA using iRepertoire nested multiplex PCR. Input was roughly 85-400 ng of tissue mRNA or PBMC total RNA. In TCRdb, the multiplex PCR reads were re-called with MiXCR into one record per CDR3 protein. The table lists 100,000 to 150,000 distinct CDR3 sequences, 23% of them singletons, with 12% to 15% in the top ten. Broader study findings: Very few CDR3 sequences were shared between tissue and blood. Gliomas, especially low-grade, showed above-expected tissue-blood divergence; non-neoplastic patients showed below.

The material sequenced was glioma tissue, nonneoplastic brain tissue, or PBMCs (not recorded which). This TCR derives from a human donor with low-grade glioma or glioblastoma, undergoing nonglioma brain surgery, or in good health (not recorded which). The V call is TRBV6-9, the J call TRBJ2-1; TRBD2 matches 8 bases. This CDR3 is CASSSREGVTDEQFL. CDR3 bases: TGTGCCAGCAGTTCCCGGGAGGGTGTTACCGATGAGCAGTTCCTC.